This note documents a single T cell receptor beta chain sequence. The CDR3 is made up of 14 amino acids. V was shortened by 2 bases and J by 1 base, with 9 bases between the two germline ends. CDR1 and CDR2 from the germline V gene are SGHDT and YYEEEE. This entry belongs to a study of tumor-infiltrating lymphocytes in localized non-small cell lung cancer. Turning to the study itself: The cohort mixed smokers and never-smokers, several histologies, and some post-neoadjuvant-chemotherapy samples. Resected tumor was paired with non-adjacent uninvolved lung from the same patient.

Sequencing used immunoSEQ multiplex PCR; TCRdb keeps in-frame clones, though not all of them. The sample includes 20,000 to 25,000 clones, under 75% of them seen just once. Material for sequencing was lung tumor tissue. The chain recombines TRBV5-6 with TRBJ1-1; TRBD1 is a possible D gene (5 bases). This receptor was taken from a human donor with non-small cell lung cancer. CDR3 sequence: CASSFGAANTEAFF. The CDR3 nucleotides read TGTGCCAGCAGCTTCGGGGCCGCGAACACTGAAGCTTTCTTT.